These 20 T cell receptor beta chains were sequenced from one sample in a study of blood T cell repertoires in COVID-19. Clones were read by immunoSEQ multiplex PCR, and TCRdb kept only the in-frame ones, dropping some. This sample has some 220,000 clones, with about four fifths found just once. The sequenced material came from PBMCs or T cells enriched from blood (not recorded which). These receptors were taken from a woman aged 35 to 49 with acute COVID-19.

The V gene is TRBV28, the J gene TRBJ1-3; 12 bases map to TRBD1. The germline V gene encodes CDR1 MDHEN and CDR2 SYDVKM. CDR3 length: 19 amino acids. V shed 2 bases and J 0 bases; nucleotides not matched to a gene: 8. The CDR3 DNA reads as TGTGCCAGCAGTTTAGATCCCGGGACAGGGGGCCGCTCTGGAAACACCATATATTTT. Amino acids: CASSLDPGTGGRSGNTIYF.

The chain joins TRBV3-1 (or the pseudogene TRBV3-2) to TRBJ1-5; weak D call: TRBD1 (5 bases). Trimming cost V 4 bases and J 3 bases, with 10 bases left between them. Germline V gene sequence: CDR1 LGHDT, CDR2 YNNKEL (reference sequence). The CDR3 length is 14 residues. CDR3: CASSPGVHNQPQHF. In DNA form, the CDR3 reads TGTGCCAGCAGCCCGGGGGTCCACAATCAGCCCCAGCATTTT.

The V and J genes are TRBV5-4 and TRBJ2-3; 11 nucleotides line up with TRBD2. CDR3 length equals 16 residues. The germline V gene has CDR1 SGHNT and CDR2 YYREEE (reference sequence). The J segment lost 2 bases and the V segment lost 0 bases, leaving 2 bases of the junction unmatched. DNA for the CDR3: TGTGCCAGCAGCTTGGTACTAGCGGGAGTCACAGATACGCAGTATTTT. It codes for CASSLVLAGVTDTQYF. The variable domain in full, with the rest retrieved from reference TRBV5-4 and TRBJ2-3, is ETGVTQSPTHLIKTRGQQVTLRCSSQSGHNTVSWYQQALGQGPQFIFQYYREEENGRGNFPPRFSGLQFPNYSSELNVNALELDDSALYLCASSLVLAGVTDTQYFGPGTRLTVL.

The chain links TRBV15 to TRBJ1-1, with D perhaps TRBD1 (5 bases). Between the trimmed V and J ends, which lost 5 bases and 5 bases, there was a span of 15 bases. Germline V gene sequence: CDR1 LNHNV, CDR2 YYDKDF (reference sequence). The CDR3 is made up of 14 amino acids. CDR3 bases: TGTGCCACCAGCCCAGAGGGGCGGGGGACTGAAGCTTTCTTT. This sequence encodes CATSPEGRGTEAFF.

The chain carries TRBV11-2 and TRBJ1-4; 8 nucleotides align to TRBD1. Germline V gene data show CDR1 as SGHAT and CDR2 as FQNNGV. The V segment lost 5 bases and the J segment 11 bases; nucleotides outside the gene matches: 7. CDR3 length: 13 amino acids. The CDR3 sequence: CASSVDRAGKLFF. The CDR3 DNA follows: TGTGCCAGCAGCGTGGACAGGGCGGGGAAACTGTTTTTT.

This clone was found a few times. The chain employs TRBV18 and TRBJ1-2, with D possibly being TRBD1 (5 bases). Trimming removed 3 bases at V and 5 bases at J, with 10 bases between. Germline V gene sequence: CDR1 KGHSH, CDR2 LQKENI. This CDR3 has 13 amino acids. The CDR3 reads CASSPVGDYGYTF. Written as DNA, the CDR3 is TGTGCCAGCTCACCGGTAGGGGATTATGGCTACACCTTC.

The chain links TRBV10-2 to TRBJ1-1; possible D gene TRBD1, 6 bases. V was clipped by 4 bases and J by 8 bases, with 11 bases between them. The CDR3 has 12 residues. From germline, CDR1 is WSHSY and CDR2 SAAADI. Here the CDR3 DNA reads TGCGCCAGCAGTGGCGGACAGCCCGAAGCTTTCTTT. Protein product: CASSGGQPEAFF.

This sequence joins TRBV30 and TRBJ1-1, with D unresolved. V lost 0 bases and J 1 base, leaving 6 bases between the germline ends. The CDR3 runs to 13 residues. In germline, CDR1 is GTSNPN, CDR2 SVGIG (reference sequence). Here the CDR3 DNA reads TGTGCCTGGAGTGTACGACAGAACACTGAAGCTTTCTTT. This codes for CAWSVRQNTEAFF. The full variable domain, with the rest looked up from reference TRBV30 and TRBJ1-1, is SQTIHQWPATLVQPVGSPLSLECTVEGTSNPNLYWYRQAAGRGLQLLFYSVGIGQISSEVPQNLSASRPQDRQFILSSKKLLLSDSGFYLCAWSVRQNTEAFFGQGTRLTVV.

V and J are TRBV27 and TRBJ1-5, with TRBD1 identical over 8 bases. The CDR3 sequence is 14 residues long. Germline-derived CDR1 and CDR2 are MNHEY and SMNVEV (reference sequence). J gave up 6 bases and V 5 bases, and 6 bases lay outside the gene matches. CDR3 bases: TGTGCCAGCAGTCCAGGGGGCGCGGCTCAGCCCCAGCATTTT. Protein sequence: CASSPGGAAQPQHF.

The V gene is TRBV9, the J gene TRBJ1-1; D remains unclear. The germline V gene has CDR1 SGDLS and CDR2 YYNGEE. CDR3 size: 14 residues. The V end lost 0 bases, the J end lost 1 base, and 7 bases lay between the germline ends. The chain's CDR3 is CASSVDGENTEAFF. CDR3 bases: TGTGCCAGCAGCGTAGACGGAGAGAACACTGAAGCTTTCTTT.

The chain combines TRBV19 with TRBJ2-1, with 10 bases matching TRBD2. The J segment lost 4 bases and the V segment lost 4 bases, leaving 10 bases of the junction unmatched. CDR3 size: 17 residues. Germline CDR1 LNHDA, CDR2 SQIVND (reference sequence). This CDR3 is CASSRGSSGSWYNEQFF. CDR3 sequence (DNA): TGTGCCAGTAGTAGGGGTTCTAGCGGGAGCTGGTACAATGAGCAGTTCTTC.

V usage is TRBV7-8 and J usage is TRBJ2-3, with D maybe TRBD1 (6 bases). V lost 4 bases and J lost 9, with 11 bases in between. Germline lookup yields CDR1 SGHVS and CDR2 FQNEAQ. The CDR3 consists of 12 residues. The DNA for the CDR3 is TGTGCCAGCAGCTCGCAGACAGGAACGCAGTATTTT. It translates to CASSSQTGTQYF.

This clone was counted only a few times. This sequence joins TRBV28 and TRBJ2-1; TRBD2 matches at 7 bases. J lost 8 bases, V lost 2 bases, and 9 bases had no gene match. The CDR3 has 15 amino acids. Germline values: CDR1 MDHEN, CDR2 SYDVKM. In nucleotides, the CDR3 is TGTGCCAGCAGTTTAGGGGGAGGCGGGAGCTATGAGCAGTTCTTC. Translated: CASSLGGGGSYEQFF.

The chain employs TRBV27 and TRBJ1-2; tentative D call: TRBD1 (5 bases). This CDR3 comprises 14 residues. Germline-derived CDR1 and CDR2 are MNHEY and SMNVEV (reference sequence). The V end was cut by 2 bases, the J end by 4 bases, with 11 bases between. CDR3 sequence (DNA): TGTGCCAGCAGTTTAGGGCCAGGGCCCTATGGCTACACCTTC. This sequence encodes CASSLGPGPYGYTF.

The sample holds one count of this clone. This chain uses TRBV12-3 or TRBV12-4 with TRBJ1-2, with D possibly matching TRBD1 (6 bases). V lost 6 bases to trimming and J lost 2 bases, with 10 bases between them. The CDR3 is 13 residues long. The CDR3 coding sequence is TGTGCCAGCAGAAAGACAGGCAACTATGGCTACACCTTC. Its translation is CASRKTGNYGYTF.

V and J are TRBV28 and TRBJ1-1; perhaps TRBD1 as D (5 bases). V dropped 2 bases and J dropped 1 base, with 20 bases sitting between them. Per the germline V gene, CDR1 is MDHEN and CDR2 is SYDVKM. This CDR3 is built from 18 residues. Written as DNA, the CDR3 is TGTGCCAGCAGTTTAGCCCCAGGACGTTGGAGGGGGAACACTGAAGCTTTCTTT. Protein sequence: CASSLAPGRWRGNTEAFF.

This chain uses TRBV3-1 (or the pseudogene TRBV3-2) with TRBJ2-7, with 8 bases fitting TRBD2. The germline V gene encodes CDR1 LGHDT and CDR2 YNNKEL (reference sequence). With V trimmed by 0 bases and J by 5 bases, 12 bases remained unmatched. The CDR3 runs to 17 residues. CDR3 protein: CASSQEFRREGLNEQYF. For the CDR3, the DNA is TGTGCCAGCAGCCAAGAGTTCCGACGGGAGGGCCTGAACGAGCAGTACTTC.

The chain joins TRBV10-1 to TRBJ2-2, with D tentatively TRBD1 (6 bases). With 8 bases removed from V and 2 bases from J, the gap between germline ends came to 9 bases. CDR3 size: 13 residues. Germline CDR1 WNHNN, CDR2 SYGVQD (reference sequence). CDR3 nucleotide sequence: TGCGCCAGCGGGACAACAAACACCGGGGAGCTGTTTTTT. Amino acids: CASGTTNTGELFF.

The V call is TRBV7-9, the J call TRBJ1-1; D call uncertain. The length of the CDR3 is 11 residues. Trimming took 7 bases from V and 3 from J, leaving 6 bases between them. The V gene's germline CDR1 is SEHNR and CDR2 FQNEAQ (reference sequence). CDR3 nucleotides: TGTGCCAGCATGTCGTACACTGAAGCTTTCTTT. Translated, it gives CASMSYTEAFF. The variable domain in full, completed from reference TRBV7-9 and TRBJ1-1, reads DTGVSQNPRHKITKRGQNVTFRCDPISEHNRLYWYRQTLGQGPEFLTYFQNEAQLEKSRLLSDRFSAERPKGSFSTLEIQRTEQGDSAMYLCASMSYTEAFFGQGTRLTVV.

The rearrangement joins TRBV28 to TRBJ1-6, with D perhaps matching TRBD1 (5 bases). This CDR3 has 13 residues. Looked up from germline, CDR1 is MDHEN and CDR2 is SYDVKM. Trimming removed 8 bases from V and 6 bases from J, with 11 bases in between. The CDR3 is CASVEGFNSPLHF. The DNA of the CDR3 is TGTGCCAGCGTGGAGGGGTTTAATTCACCCCTCCACTTT.